Listed here are 24 T cell receptor beta chains from one sample, sequenced in a study of T cell changes during pregnancy in multiple sclerosis. Sequencing used immunoSEQ multiplex PCR; TCRdb keeps in-frame clones, though not all of them. Of about 46,000 clones listed, 80% to 95% were seen once; the top ten hold under 9.5%. Sequences were derived from CD8+ T cells from peripheral blood mononuclear cells, sampled after pregnancy. The source is a female donor with multiple sclerosis, enrolled in a pregnancy study.

The V call is TRBV27, the J call TRBJ2-1; 13 bases are a match to TRBD2. The CDR3 contains 16 residues. Trimming at V came to 3 bases and at J to 6 bases, leaving 5 bases not matched to a gene. Germline V gene data show CDR1 as MNHEY and CDR2 as SMNVEV (reference sequence). CDR3 protein: CASSFSGLAGVNEQFF. CDR3 DNA sequence: TGTGCCAGCAGTTTTAGTGGACTAGCGGGAGTCAATGAGCAGTTCTTC.

This chain connects TRBV5-4 to TRBJ2-7; D gene uncertain. Germline V gene data show CDR1 as SGHNT and CDR2 as YYREEE (reference sequence). This CDR3 region has 11 residues. Trimming shortened V by 5 bases and J by 6 bases, and 9 bases separated the two germline ends. The CDR3 protein is CASSTGGEQYF. The CDR3 DNA is TGTGCCAGCAGTACCGGTGGCGAGCAGTACTTC. The complete variable domain, with remaining parts taken from reference TRBV5-4 and TRBJ2-7, reads ETGVTQSPTHLIKTRGQQVTLRCSSQSGHNTVSWYQQALGQGPQFIFQYYREEENGRGNFPPRFSGLQFPNYSSELNVNALELDDSALYLCASSTGGEQYFGPGTRLTVT.

The rearrangement links TRBV5-1 to TRBJ1-5, with D tentatively TRBD1 (5 bases). This CDR3 is built from 15 residues. Germline CDR1 and CDR2: SGHRS and YFSETQ. The germline V and J ends were trimmed by 1 base and 7 bases, with 15 bases remaining between them. As DNA, the CDR3 is TGCGCCAGCAGCTTGACAGGAAGGGGTGGGCAGCCCCAGCATTTT. It translates to CASSLTGRGGQPQHF.

The chain couples TRBV7-6 to TRBJ2-1; 9 bases line up with TRBD2. The V gene end was trimmed by 4 bases and the J gene end by 6 bases; junction bases not matched to a gene: 7. The CDR3 sequence is 15 residues long. CDR1 SGHVS and CDR2 FNYEAQ come from the germline V gene. CDR3 sequence reads: CASSWGLASSNEQFF. CDR3 sequence (DNA): TGTGCCAGCAGCTGGGGACTAGCATCAAGCAATGAGCAGTTCTTC.

This clone appeared once. The chain uses TRBV30 and TRBJ2-5; 7 bases agree with TRBD2. The CDR3 is 14 residues long. Trimming took 2 bases from V and 3 from J; bases not matched to a gene: 6. Germline CDR1 is GTSNPN and CDR2 is SVGIG (reference sequence). DNA of the CDR3: TGTGCCTGGAGTATGATAAGCGGGAAAGAGACCCAGTACTTC. Protein: CAWSMISGKETQYF.

This chain connects TRBV5-1 to TRBJ1-1; D perhaps matches TRBD1 (5 bases). Germline assignment: CDR1 SGHRS and CDR2 YFSETQ. CDR3 length: 15 residues. Between the trimmed V and J ends, which lost 5 bases and 3 bases, there was a span of 17 bases. The CDR3 DNA reads TGCGCCAGCAGTCTAATCGGGCGCAGGGACACTGAAGCTTTCTTT. It is translated as CASSLIGRRDTEAFF.

By its share, this clone is large. This chain joins TRBV30 and TRBJ2-7; TRBD2 agrees at 12 bases. V trimming: 8 bases; J trimming: 4 bases; junction bases outside the gene matches: 3. Germline CDR1 is GTSNPN and CDR2 is SVGIG (reference sequence). The CDR3 is made up of 12 amino acids. The DNA of the CDR3 is TGTGCCGGGGGACTAGCGGGTTACGAGCAGTACTTC. Encoded protein: CAGGLAGYEQYF.

J is TRBJ2-5 and V is TRBV11-2, with 9 bases identical to TRBD2. The J segment lost 2 bases and the V segment lost 5 bases, leaving 6 bases of the junction unmatched. CDR3 length: 15 amino acids. The germline gives CDR1 SGHAT, CDR2 FQNNGV. CDR3 region: CASSPPAGGQETQYF. CDR3 nucleotide sequence: TGTGCCAGCAGCCCCCCCGCGGGAGGGCAAGAGACCCAGTACTTC.

The CDR3 sequence: CASSQAVADYSGNTIYF. CDR3 nucleotides: TGCGCCAGCAGCCAAGCTGTGGCTGACTACTCTGGAAACACCATATATTTT. This chain joins TRBV4-1 and TRBJ1-3; D not certain. V was shortened by 1 base and J by 0 bases, with 13 bases between the two germline ends. Germline CDR1 reads MGHRA; CDR2 reads YSYEKL. The CDR3 is 17 amino acids.

This chain connects TRBV7-3 to TRBJ2-1; possibly TRBD2 for D (6 bases). The CDR3 loop spans 16 amino acids. Germline values: CDR1 SGHTA, CDR2 FQGTGA. V lost 2 bases and J 2 bases, leaving 13 bases between the germline ends. Here the CDR3 DNA reads TGTGCCAGCAGCTTAGGTCGGGCGGGGCCCTACAATGAGCAGTTCTTC. This encodes CASSLGRAGPYNEQFF.

The chain employs TRBV29-1 and TRBJ2-7, with 7 nucleotides matching TRBD2. Per germline, CDR1 SQVTM and CDR2 ANQGSEA. V gave up 6 bases and J gave up 7 bases; unmatched junction bases: 12. The CDR3 has 13 residues. The CDR3, as DNA: TGCAGCGTCCTAACGGGGGGTTCGGATGAGCAGTACTTC. Residues: CSVLTGGSDEQYF.

The gene calls are TRBV7-2 and TRBJ2-7, with 12 bases fitting TRBD2. Unmatched junction bases numbered 3, after V lost 5 bases and J lost 7 bases. Germline loops: CDR1 SGHTA, CDR2 FQGNSA. This CDR3 has 13 residues. The chain's CDR3 is CASSTSGGWEQYF. CDR3 coding DNA: TGTGCCAGCAGCACTAGCGGGGGGTGGGAGCAGTACTTC.

The rearrangement joins TRBV11-3 to TRBJ2-3; 10 bases map to TRBD2. Trimming removed 4 bases from V and 3 bases from J; junction bases left unmatched: 7. CDR3 length: 16 amino acids. CDR1 and CDR2 (germline): SGHNT, YENEEA. The CDR3 DNA is TGTGCCAGCAGCTCCGTCAGAGCGGGGGGGACAGATACGCAGTATTTT. Its protein product is CASSSVRAGGTDTQYF.

The chain carries TRBV5-6 and TRBJ2-1, with TRBD2 identical over 12 bases. J gave up 9 bases and V 4 bases, and 5 bases lay outside the gene matches. Germline V gene data show CDR1 as SGHDT and CDR2 as YYEEEE. The CDR3 loop spans 14 amino acids. For the CDR3, the DNA is TGTGCCAGCAGCGAGGGACTAGCGGGTGGTGAGCAGTTCTTC. It specifies CASSEGLAGGEQFF.

The V gene is TRBV5-1, the J gene TRBJ1-1; TRBD1 matches at 10 bases. The CDR3 runs to 17 residues. CDR1 is SGHRS and CDR2 is YFSETQ in the germline V gene. The V segment lost 3 bases and the J segment 3 bases; nucleotides outside the gene matches: 11. Here the CDR3 reads CASSYLTGGGRDTEAFF. The CDR3 nucleotides are TGCGCCAGCAGCTACCTGACAGGGGGCGGTCGAGACACTGAAGCTTTCTTT.

This clone was detected once. The chain links TRBV19 to TRBJ1-1; the D is unclear. The V end lost 3 bases, the J end lost 0 bases, and 11 bases lay between the germline ends. Germline CDR1 reads LNHDA; CDR2 reads SQIVND (reference sequence). The CDR3 runs 15 residues. CDR3 amino acids: CASSIFPVMNTEAFF. Here the CDR3 DNA reads TGTGCCAGTAGTATCTTTCCAGTCATGAACACTGAAGCTTTCTTT.

The chain carries TRBV29-1 and TRBJ1-2; 8 bases match TRBD1. J was trimmed by 3 bases and V by 7 bases; bases with no gene match: 7. CDR1 and CDR2 (germline): SQVTM, ANQGSEA. This CDR3 contains 13 residues. The CDR3 region has the DNA TGCAGCGATGGGACAGGAGTTGACTATGGCTACACCTTC. Translating it yields CSDGTGVDYGYTF.

The rearrangement links TRBV6-5 to TRBJ1-2, with D tentatively TRBD1 (6 bases). CDR1 is MNHEY, CDR2 SVGAGI, per germline. Trimming took 2 bases from V and 6 from J, leaving 16 bases between them. The CDR3 loop spans 15 amino acids. CDR3 amino acids: CASSYGRGFRHGYTF. The CDR3 coding sequence is TGTGCCAGCAGTTACGGCAGGGGATTTAGACATGGCTACACCTTC.

The chain couples TRBV19 to TRBJ2-5; 11 bases line up with TRBD2. The germline V gene has CDR1 LNHDA and CDR2 SQIVND (reference sequence). The length of the CDR3 is 13 residues. The V gene end was trimmed by 10 bases and the J gene end by 2 bases; junction bases not matched to a gene: 3. The CDR3 nucleotides read TGTGCCACCCGACTAGCGGGGCAAGAGACCCAGTACTTC. Amino acids: CATRLAGQETQYF.

The rearrangement joins TRBV27 to TRBJ2-7; D remains unclear. Trimming shortened V by 0 bases and J by 5 bases, and 11 bases separated the two germline ends. CDR3 length: 14 residues. Germline V gives CDR1 MNHEY, CDR2 SMNVEV (reference sequence). The CDR3 DNA follows: TGTGCCAGCAGTTTATCGCCCGGGTACAACGAGCAGTACTTC. Its translation is CASSLSPGYNEQYF.

V usage is TRBV19 and J usage is TRBJ2-1; 8 bases fit TRBD2. Trimming removed 5 bases from V and 8 bases from J; junction bases left unmatched: 11. The CDR3 length is 15 residues. The germline gives CDR1 LNHDA, CDR2 SQIVND (reference sequence). This CDR3 is CASSSLAGRIDEQFF. CDR3 coding DNA: TGTGCCAGTAGTTCCTTAGCGGGAAGGATCGATGAGCAGTTCTTC.

The rearrangement joins TRBV7-9 to TRBJ2-2; D is perhaps TRBD2 (5 bases). Trimming stripped 10 bases from V and 10 bases from J, with 22 bases between. CDR3 length equals 14 residues. Germline CDR1 reads SEHNR; CDR2 reads FQNEAQ (reference sequence). Written as DNA, the CDR3 is TGTGCCATCCCGGGCTACATTGAGGGCGTGGAGCTGTTTTTT. Its protein product is CAIPGYIEGVELFF.

This chain connects TRBV25-1 to TRBJ1-4; TRBD1 aligns across 10 bases. The germline V gene has CDR1 MGHDK and CDR2 SYGVNS. This CDR3 has 15 amino acids. V was pared by 2 bases and J by 8 bases, with 5 bases of the junction left unmatched. CDR3 region: CASSEGTGETEKLFF. As DNA, the CDR3 is TGTGCCAGCAGTGAAGGGACAGGGGAGACGGAAAAACTGTTTTTT.

The CDR3, as DNA: TGTGCCAGCAGTTTAACAGGGTCCCGTCAAGAGACCCAGTACTTC. It encodes CASSLTGSRQETQYF. The chain carries TRBV27 and TRBJ2-5, with a tentative D call TRBD1 (6 bases). V lost 2 bases and J lost 2, with 12 bases in between. The CDR3 extends over 15 amino acids. Germline CDR1 and CDR2: MNHEY and SMNVEV (reference sequence).